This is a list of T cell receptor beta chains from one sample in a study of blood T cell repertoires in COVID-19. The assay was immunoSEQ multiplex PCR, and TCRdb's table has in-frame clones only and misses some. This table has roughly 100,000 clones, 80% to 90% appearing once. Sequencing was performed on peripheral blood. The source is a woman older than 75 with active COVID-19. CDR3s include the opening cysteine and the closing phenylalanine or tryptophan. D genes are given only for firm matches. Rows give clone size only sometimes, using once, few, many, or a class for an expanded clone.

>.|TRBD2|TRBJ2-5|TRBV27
TGTGCCAGCAGCGGACTAGCGGGAGGTCAAGAGACCCAGTACTTC
CASSGLAGGQETQYF
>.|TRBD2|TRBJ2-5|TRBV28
TGTGCCAGCAATGGCCTAGCGGGAGAGAAGACCCAGTACTTC
CASNGLAGEKTQYF
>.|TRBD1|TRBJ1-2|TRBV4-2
TGTGCCAGCAGCCGAGTGACAGGGGGCGGGTATGGCTACACCTTC
CASSRVTGGGYGYTF
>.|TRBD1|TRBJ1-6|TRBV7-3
TGTGCCAGCAGCGAGGACAGGGCTGGTTCACCCCTCCACTTT
CASSEDRAGSPLHF
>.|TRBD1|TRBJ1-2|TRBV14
TGTGCCAGCAGCCAAGAAGTGGCGGACAGGGGAATAGGTGGCTACACCTTC
CASSQEVADRGIGGYTF
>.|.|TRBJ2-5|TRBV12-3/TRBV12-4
TGTGCCAGCTCAGGGGAAGAGACCCAGTACTTC
CASSGEETQYF
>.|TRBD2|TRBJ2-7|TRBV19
TGTGCCAGTAGTATAGAGGCTAGCGGGGGCTACGAGCAGTACTTC
CASSIEASGGYEQYF
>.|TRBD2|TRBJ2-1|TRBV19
TGTGCCAGTAGTATATACGGACTAGCGGGAGACGGGGAGCAGTTCTTC
CASSIYGLAGDGEQFF
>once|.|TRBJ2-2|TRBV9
TGTGCCAGCAGCGTAGACGCGGGAATGAACACCGGGGAGCTGTTTTTT
CASSVDAGMNTGELFF
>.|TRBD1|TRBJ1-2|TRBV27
TGTGCCAGCAGTACAACAGGGGGTGGAGGCTACACCTTC
CASSTTGGGGYTF
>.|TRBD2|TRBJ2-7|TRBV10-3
TGTGCCATCAGTTGGACTAGCGGGAGTGGCGAGCAGTACTTC
CAISWTSGSGEQYF
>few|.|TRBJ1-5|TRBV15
TGTGCCACCAGCAGAGGACTTCAGGGAAGCAATCAGCCCCAGCATTTT
CATSRGLQGSNQPQHF
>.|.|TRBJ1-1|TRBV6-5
TGTGCCAGCACCCCGAGCAGGGACACTGAAGCTTTCTTT
CASTPSRDTEAFF
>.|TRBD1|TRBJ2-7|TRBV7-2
TGTGCCAGCAGCTTACTTTCGACAGGGGGCGCCCCAGGGGAGCAGTACTTC
CASSLLSTGGAPGEQYF
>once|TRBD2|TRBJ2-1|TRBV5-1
TGCGCCAGCAGCTTGCGGGGGGTATACAATGAGCAGTTCTTC
CASSLRGVYNEQFF
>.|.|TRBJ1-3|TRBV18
TGTGCCAGCTCACGACAAGGACTTACAGGAAACACCATATATTTT
CASSRQGLTGNTIYF
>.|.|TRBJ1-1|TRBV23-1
TGCGCCAGCAGTCAATACCCTAGCGGTGAAGCTTTCTTT
CASSQYPSGEAFF
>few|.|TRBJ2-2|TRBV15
TGTGCCACCAGCGTACAGTTCGAGGGGGACACCGGGGAGCTGTTTTTT
CATSVQFEGDTGELFF
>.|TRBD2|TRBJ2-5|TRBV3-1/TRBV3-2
TGTGCCAGCAGCCTAGCGGCTAGCGGGGACCAAGAGACCCAGTACTTC
CASSLAASGDQETQYF
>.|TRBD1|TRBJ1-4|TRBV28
TGTGCCAGCAGTTCTTACAGGGGGCTAAGTGAAAAACTGTTTTTT
CASSSYRGLSEKLFF
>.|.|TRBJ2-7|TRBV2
TGTGCCAGCATCCCAAGGGGCAGATTGTCCTACGAGCAGTACTTC
CASIPRGRLSYEQYF
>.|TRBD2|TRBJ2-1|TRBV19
TGTGCCAGTAGTATAGCGGCTAGCGGGAGGATAAATGAGCAGTTCTTC
CASSIAASGRINEQFF
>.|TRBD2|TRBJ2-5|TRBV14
TGTGCCAGCAGCTGGGGAACTAGCGGAATAATTTACTTC
CASSWGTSGIIYF
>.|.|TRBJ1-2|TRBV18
TGTGCCAGCTCACCTATACAGGGTGGAGATGGCTACACCTTC
CASSPIQGGDGYTF